This TCR beta chain was retrieved from a study of CD8 T cells in ankylosing spondylitis. Study-wide results and caveats: There were earlier reports of some motif variants in reactive arthritis synovial fluid and blood.

This clonotype occurred many times. Its antigen is unidentified. Via MiXCR, TCRdb re-called the 5' RACE reads, giving one row per CDR3 protein. Of some 130,000 distinct CDR3 sequences listed, roughly 10% are singletons. The sample comprised blood, either unsorted or a sorted T cell fraction (not recorded which). This TCR was sampled from a female donor with ankylosing spondylitis or in good health (not recorded which).

CDR3 in amino acids: CASSFNPPIAGGDNEQFF. CDR3 DNA sequence: TGTGCCAGCAGTTTCAATCCTCCCATAGCGGGGGGGGACAATGAGCAGTTCTTC. This rearrangement joins TRBV12-3 or TRBV12-4 to TRBJ2-1; 11 bases agree with TRBD2. This CDR3 contains 18 residues. The V and J ends lost 3 bases and 5 bases, in that order; junction bases with no gene match: 12.